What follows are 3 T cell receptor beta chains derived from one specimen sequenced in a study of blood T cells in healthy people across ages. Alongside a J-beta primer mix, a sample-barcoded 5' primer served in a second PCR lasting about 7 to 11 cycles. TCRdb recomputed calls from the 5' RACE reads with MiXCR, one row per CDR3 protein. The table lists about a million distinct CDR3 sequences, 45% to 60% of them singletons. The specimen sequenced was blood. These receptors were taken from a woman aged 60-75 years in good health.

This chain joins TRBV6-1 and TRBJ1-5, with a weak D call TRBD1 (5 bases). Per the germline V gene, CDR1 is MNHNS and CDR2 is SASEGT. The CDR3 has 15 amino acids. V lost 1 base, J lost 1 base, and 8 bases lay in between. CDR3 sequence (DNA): TGTGCCAGCAGTGAAGTCCGGGGGAGCAATCAGCCCCAGCATTTT. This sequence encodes CASSEVRGSNQPQHF.

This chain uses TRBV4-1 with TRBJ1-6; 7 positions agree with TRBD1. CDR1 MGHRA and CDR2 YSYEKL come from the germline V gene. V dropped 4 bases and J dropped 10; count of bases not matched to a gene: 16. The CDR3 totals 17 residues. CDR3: CASSLPWGQSSQSPLHF. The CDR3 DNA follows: TGCGCCAGCAGCCTCCCCTGGGGACAGTCTTCTCAGTCACCCCTCCACTTT.

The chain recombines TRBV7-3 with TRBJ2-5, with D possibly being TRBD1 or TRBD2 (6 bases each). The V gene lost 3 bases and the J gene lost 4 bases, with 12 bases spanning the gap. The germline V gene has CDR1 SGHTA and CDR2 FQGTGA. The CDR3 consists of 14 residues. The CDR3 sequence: CASSFSGALETQYF. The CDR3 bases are TGTGCCAGCAGCTTCTCGGGGGCCCTAGAGACCCAGTACTTC.